Each of the 5 T cell receptor beta chains below was sequenced from the same sample in a study of spatial heterogeneity in lung cancer. Study results and limitations: The number of expanded tumor alpha and beta chains correlated with mutation number.

This sample's time point: sample taken at primary tumor resection. TCRdb re-analysed the 5' RACE reads in MiXCR, keeping a single row per CDR3 protein. The sample gives 14,000 or so distinct CDR3 sequences, roughly 4.7% of which show up once; around 18% is in the top ten. No antigen has been assigned to these receptors. The specimen was lung tumor tissue, collected at surgery. These receptor sequences come from a female donor with early-stage non-small cell lung cancer.

This clonotype came up a few times. Little can be read into the size of this beta chain, an off-target read in a library designed for alpha chains. The chain carries TRBV4-3 and TRBJ1-2, with a tentative D call TRBD1 (6 bases). The CDR3 spans 18 residues. CDR1 is LGHNA and CDR2 is YSLEER in the germline V gene. Trimming stripped 0 bases from V and 8 bases from J, with 25 bases between. The CDR3 sequence: CASSQDRRNRVNTGGYTF. The CDR3 bases are TGCGCCAGCAGCCAAGATAGGAGGAACAGGGTGAACACAGGGGGCTACACCTTC.

Points on this clonotype: Since it is a stray read in a library aimed at alpha chains, this beta chain has a size that is not meaningful. The V call is TRBV12-3 or TRBV12-4, the J call TRBJ2-3; TRBD1 agrees at 9 bases. With V trimmed by 8 bases and J by 3 bases, 3 bases remained unmatched. This CDR3 contains 13 residues. CDR3: CASRGQGTDTQYF. The DNA of the CDR3 is TGTGCCAGCCGTGGACAGGGGACAGATACGCAGTATTTT.

This clonotype appeared many times. Being off target in a library aimed at alpha chains, this beta chain has a size of little meaning. The genes are TRBV25-1 and TRBJ1-3; D unclear. The CDR3 covers 18 residues. Germline values: CDR1 MGHDK, CDR2 SYGVNS. V was clipped by 0 bases and J by 0 bases, with 15 bases between them. The CDR3, as DNA: TGTGCCAGCAGTGAATATGGCCAGGCGACCAGCTCTGGAAACACCATATATTTT. Its protein product is CASSEYGQATSSGNTIYF.

This clonotype occurred many times. This beta chain slipped into a library made for alpha chains as a stray read, so its size is not meaningful. CDR3: CASSQEAFLPYEQYF. The CDR3 DNA is TGTGCCAGCAGCCAAGAGGCCTTCTTACCCTACGAGCAGTACTTC. V gene TRBV14 combines with J gene TRBJ2-7; D call uncertain. V was clipped by 0 bases and J by 2 bases, with 11 bases between them. This CDR3 is 15 amino acids long. Looked up from germline, CDR1 is SGHDN and CDR2 is FVKESK.

Worth noting for this clonotype: Little can be read into the size of this beta chain, an off-target read in a library designed for alpha chains. This chain's CDR3 is CASTLSFGTGELFF. The CDR3 DNA reads TGTGCCAGCACCCTTTCTTTTGGCACCGGGGAGCTGTTTTTT. The gene calls are TRBV11-1 and TRBJ2-2, with D unresolved. Deletions cut 7 bases from V and 4 bases from J, with 13 bases between. The CDR3 has 14 residues. Germline V gene lookup returns CDR1 SGHAT and CDR2 FQDESV (reference sequence). Together with reference TRBV11-1 and TRBJ2-2, the CDR3 gives the full variable domain: EAEVAQSPRYKITEKSQAVAFWCDPISGHATLYWYRQILGQGPELLVQFQDESVVDDSQLPKDRFSAERLKGVDSTLKIQPAELGDSAMYLCASTLSFGTGELFFGEGSRLTVL.